Following are 3 T cell receptor beta chains from one sample sequenced in a study of immune characterization of retroperitoneal liposarcoma. MiXCR was run by TCRdb on the PCR reads, yielding one entry per CDR3 protein. Of about 10,000 distinct CDR3 sequences in the sample, approximately 24% were seen once. The sequencing input was blood. These receptors originate from a male donor with retroperitoneal liposarcoma.

This clonotype came up many times. The chain couples TRBV6-8 to TRBJ1-5; D is possibly TRBD1 (5 bases). The germline V gene encodes CDR1 MNHGY and CDR2 SAAAGT. The CDR3 runs 14 residues. The germline V and J ends were trimmed by 10 bases and 2 bases, with 15 bases remaining between them. The CDR3 reads CAKGLGVGNQPQHF. In DNA, the CDR3 is TGTGCCAAGGGACTGGGAGTGGGCAATCAGCCCCAGCATTTT.

This clonotype was seen more than once but under ten times. This chain links TRBV6-5 with TRBJ2-2; the match to TRBD2 covers 12 bases. This CDR3 has 17 amino acids. V lost 4 bases, J lost 0 bases, and 3 bases stayed unmatched. Germline loops: CDR1 MNHEY, CDR2 SVGAGI. The chain's CDR3 is CASSSTSGGANTGELFF. The CDR3 nucleotides read TGTGCCAGCAGTTCGACTAGCGGGGGCGCGAACACCGGGGAGCTGTTTTTT.

This clonotype is labeled medium-sized. The rearrangement links TRBV12-3 or TRBV12-4 to TRBJ2-3; 10 nucleotides align to TRBD2. Losses at the gene ends were 6 bases for V and 5 bases for J; bases not matched to a gene: 8. This CDR3 spans 15 amino acids. CDR3 DNA sequence: TGTGCCAGCAGCACCCTAGCGGGGGCGGGAGATACGCAGTATTTT. It codes for CASSTLAGAGDTQYF.